This T cell receptor beta chain was documented in a study of CD8 T cells in Susac syndrome. The study, taken as a whole, reports: By the study's own acknowledgment, its TCR sequencing and HLA analysis included relatively few individuals.

About this clonotype: Its antigen remains unknown.

RNA totalling 0.5 to 1 ug underwent reverse transcription with random hexamers. Via MiXCR, TCRdb re-called the immunoSEQ multiplex PCR reads, giving one row per CDR3 protein. The table has 190,000 or so distinct CDR3 sequences, over 90% seen once. The V gene lost 1 base and the J gene lost 7 bases, with 13 bases spanning the gap. CDR1 GTSNPN and CDR2 SVGIG come from the germline V gene (reference sequence). CDR3 length equals 13 residues. V and J are TRBV30 and TRBJ1-2; possible D gene TRBD1, 5 bases. The sequenced sample was CD4+ T cells from PBMCs. The sequence was obtained from a human donor with multiple sclerosis. The CDR3 sequence: CAWSGGRMPGYTF. The DNA of the CDR3 is TGTGCCTGGAGTGGGGGCCGGATGCCTGGCTACACCTTC. The whole variable domain, filled in from reference TRBV30 and TRBJ1-2, reads SQTIHQWPATLVQPVGSPLSLECTVEGTSNPNLYWYRQAAGRGLQLLFYSVGIGQISSEVPQNLSASRPQDRQFILSSKKLLLSDSGFYLCAWSGGRMPGYTFGSGTRLTVV.